Presented here are 19 T cell receptor beta chains from one specimen sequenced in a study of CD8 T cells in ankylosing spondylitis. Their target antigens are unknown. Broader study findings: A TCR beta motif of roughly 8 highly homologous variants seemed to mark ankylosing spondylitis blood.

TCRdb re-called the 5' RACE reads with MiXCR, one entry per CDR3 protein. The table includes 700,000 to 850,000 distinct CDR3 sequences, 12% detected once. The sequencing input was blood, either unsorted or a sorted T cell fraction (not recorded which). These receptors came from a male donor with ankylosing spondylitis.

In its sample, this clonotype was seen once. The genes are TRBV20-1 and TRBJ2-1, with D perhaps TRBD2 (6 bases). Germline V gene data show CDR1 as DFQATT and CDR2 as SNEGSKA (reference sequence). V lost 5 bases and J lost 6, with 17 bases in between. There are 14 residues in the CDR3. CDR3 sequence reads: CSASRYQRANEQFF. For the CDR3, the DNA is TGCAGTGCTTCCAGGTACCAGCGGGCCAATGAGCAGTTCTTC.

The sample holds many counts of this clonotype. The rearrangement uses TRBV6-1 and TRBJ1-6, with 9 bases identical to TRBD1. The J segment lost 7 bases and the V segment lost 5 bases, leaving 6 bases of the junction unmatched. Germline V lookup: CDR1 MNHNS, CDR2 SASEGT. The CDR3 is 15 residues long. The CDR3 DNA reads as TGTGCCAGCAGTACACCGGGACAGGGAAATTCACCCCTCCACTTT. It is translated as CASSTPGQGNSPLHF.

Here the CDR3 DNA reads TGTGCCACCGGGGATAGGACTTACACAGATACGCAGTATTTT. Amino acids: CATGDRTYTDTQYF. J is TRBJ2-3 and V is TRBV24-1; D is perhaps TRBD2 (5 bases). Germline V gives CDR1 KGHDR, CDR2 SFDVKD. The CDR3 contains 14 residues. Trimming removed 9 bases from V and 2 bases from J, with 14 bases in between.

The CDR3: CASSYGLAFYNEQFF. Here the CDR3 DNA reads TGTGCCAGCAGTTACGGACTAGCTTTCTACAATGAGCAGTTCTTC. The chain links TRBV6-5 to TRBJ2-1; 8 bases are shared with TRBD2. The CDR3 has 15 amino acids. Per germline, CDR1 MNHEY and CDR2 SVGAGI. Trimming cost V 2 bases and J 3 bases; bases outside gene matches: 3.

This clonotype occurred a few times. The genes are TRBV7-9 and TRBJ2-7; D unresolved. Germline CDR1 and CDR2: SEHNR and FQNEAQ (reference sequence). The CDR3 contains 14 residues. V lost 5 bases and J 6 bases, leaving 17 bases between the germline ends. The CDR3 here is CASSHNAHSSEQYF. The CDR3 bases are TGTGCCAGCAGCCATAACGCCCACAGTAGCGAGCAGTACTTC.

The chain employs TRBV4-3 and TRBJ2-3, with a weak D call TRBD1 (5 bases). Germline V gives CDR1 LGHNA, CDR2 YSLEER. This CDR3 region has 14 residues. With 3 bases removed from V and 2 bases from J, the gap between germline ends came to 9 bases. The CDR3 region is CASSHGQFTDTQYF. Written as DNA, the CDR3 is TGCGCCAGCAGCCATGGACAATTCACAGATACGCAGTATTTT.

This clonotype was counted ten times or more. V gene TRBV6-2 or TRBV6-3 combines with J gene TRBJ1-5; D possibly corresponds to TRBD1 (5 bases). Germline loops: CDR1 MNHEY, CDR2 SVGEGT. Trimming removed 0 bases at V and 6 bases at J, with 15 bases between. The CDR3 totals 16 residues. Here the CDR3 DNA reads TGTGCCAGCAGTTACTCGAATCCATTAAGGGGTCAGCCCCAGCATTTT. Translation gives CASSYSNPLRGQPQHF.

The chain couples TRBV20-1 to TRBJ2-1; possible D gene TRBD1, 6 bases. Germline loops: CDR1 DFQATT, CDR2 SNEGSKA (reference sequence). Trimming cost V 4 bases and J 5 bases, with 12 bases left between them. The length of the CDR3 is 13 residues. The CDR3 DNA sequence: TGCAGTGCTACCAAGACAGGAGACAATGAGCAGTTCTTC. Its translation is CSATKTGDNEQFF.

The chain is built from TRBV20-1 and TRBJ2-2, with D perhaps matching TRBD1 (6 bases). Looked up from germline, CDR1 is DFQATT and CDR2 is SNEGSKA (reference sequence). V gave up 5 bases and J gave up 3 bases, with 22 bases separating them. This CDR3 is 17 amino acids long. DNA of the CDR3: TGCAGTGCTCATAGAACCCAGGGGTTGGTTGACACCGGGGAGCTGTTTTTT. Translated: CSAHRTQGLVDTGELFF.

V usage is TRBV28 and J usage is TRBJ2-1; 10 nucleotides line up with TRBD2. Germline assignment: CDR1 MDHEN and CDR2 SYDVKM. V lost 2 bases to trimming and J lost 6 bases; unmatched junction nucleotides: 4. CDR3 length: 15 residues. The CDR3 nucleotides are TGTGCCAGCAGTTTACTTAGCGGGGGGCGCAATGAGCAGTTCTTC. Amino acids: CASSLLSGGRNEQFF.

This clonotype was seen more than once but under ten times. The chain employs TRBV11-2 and TRBJ2-3; TRBD1 aligns across 12 bases. The CDR3 is 17 amino acids. From germline, CDR1 is SGHAT and CDR2 FQNNGV. Losses at the gene ends were 1 base for V and 7 bases for J; bases not matched to a gene: 9. The DNA of the CDR3 is TGTGCCAGCAGCTTAGTATCTTCGGGACAGGGGGCTTATACGCAGTATTTT. It yields the protein CASSLVSSGQGAYTQYF.

V is TRBV20-1 and J is TRBJ2-6; no firm D call. V lost 5 bases and J lost 2, with 10 bases in between. The CDR3 length is 14 residues. From germline, CDR1 is DFQATT and CDR2 SNEGSKA (reference sequence). CDR3 residues: CSALHGTGANVLTF. CDR3 nucleotides: TGCAGTGCTCTACACGGAACTGGGGCCAACGTCCTGACTTTC.

This clonotype occurred many times. V is TRBV20-1 and J is TRBJ2-5, with 9 nucleotides matching TRBD1. The CDR3 length is 14 residues. Per the germline V gene, CDR1 is DFQATT and CDR2 is SNEGSKA (reference sequence). With 0 bases clipped from V and 4 bases from J, the junction kept 3 bases outside the gene matches. In DNA form, the CDR3 reads TGCAGTGCTAGAGACGGGACAGGGTCAGAGACCCAGTACTTC. Protein: CSARDGTGSETQYF.

This clonotype was counted only a few times. The chain links TRBV20-1 to TRBJ1-1; D is unresolved. V was pared by 5 bases and J by 5 bases, with 15 bases between. The CDR3 sequence is 13 residues long. Germline CDR1 reads DFQATT; CDR2 reads SNEGSKA (reference sequence). The DNA for the CDR3 is TGCAGTGCTCCACCATGGTCCAGGACTGAAGCTTTCTTT. Translation: CSAPPWSRTEAFF.

The V call is TRBV11-2, the J call TRBJ1-1; D call uncertain. V lost 2 bases and J 3 bases, leaving 13 bases between the germline ends. Germline CDR1 reads SGHAT; CDR2 reads FQNNGV. The length of the CDR3 is 15 residues. The CDR3, as DNA: TGTGCCAGCAGCTTAAATCATCATGCGGACACTGAAGCTTTCTTT. Amino acids: CASSLNHHADTEAFF.

This clonotype was seen many times. The chain uses TRBV9 and TRBJ1-1, with D possibly matching TRBD1 (5 bases). The V end lost 4 bases, the J end lost 4 bases, and 11 bases lay between the germline ends. The CDR3 contains 13 residues. Germline V gene data show CDR1 as SGDLS and CDR2 as YYNGEE. The CDR3: CASSRGGSTEAFF. The CDR3 DNA reads as TGTGCCAGCAGCCGGGGGGGAAGCACTGAAGCTTTCTTT.

In this sample, this clonotype turned up a few times. The chain employs TRBV3-1 and TRBJ1-1; a weak D match, TRBD1 (5 bases). This CDR3 has 14 amino acids. Germline V lookup: CDR1 LGHDT, CDR2 YNNKEL (reference sequence). V was trimmed by 4 bases and J by 8 bases, leaving 17 bases between them. The CDR3 reads CASSLRSGTDEAFF. CDR3 sequence (DNA): TGTGCCAGCAGCCTACGTTCGGGGACGGACGAAGCTTTCTTT.

This clonotype was detected a few times. The chain carries TRBV20-1 and TRBJ2-5; weak D call: TRBD1 (6 bases). The germline V and J ends were trimmed by 3 bases and 5 bases, with 19 bases remaining between them. Germline CDR1 DFQATT, CDR2 SNEGSKA (reference sequence). This CDR3 is 15 amino acids long. The CDR3 bases are TGCAGTGCTAGGTCCGGGACATACACCTTCGAGACCCAGTACTTC. Amino acid sequence: CSARSGTYTFETQYF.

The J gene is TRBJ1-1, the V gene TRBV5-1, with D perhaps TRBD1 (6 bases). Germline CDR1 and CDR2: SGHRS and YFSETQ. V lost 0 bases and J lost 12, with 12 bases in between. The length of the CDR3 is 12 residues. CDR3 coding DNA: TGCGCCAGCAGCTTGGGGGGGGCGCTTACTTTCTTT. Its protein is CASSLGGALTFF.